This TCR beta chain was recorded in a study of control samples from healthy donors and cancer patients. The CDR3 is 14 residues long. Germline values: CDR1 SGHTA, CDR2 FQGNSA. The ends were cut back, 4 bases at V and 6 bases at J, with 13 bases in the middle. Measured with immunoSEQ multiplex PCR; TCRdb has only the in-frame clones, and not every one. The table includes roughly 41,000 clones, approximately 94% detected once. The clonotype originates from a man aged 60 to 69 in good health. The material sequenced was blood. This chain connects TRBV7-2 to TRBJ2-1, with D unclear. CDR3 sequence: CASSSNVGSNEQFF. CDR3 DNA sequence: TGTGCCAGCAGCTCAAACGTAGGAAGCAATGAGCAGTTCTTC.